This is a list of T cell receptor beta chains from one sample in a study of T cell responses to AZD1222 COVID-19 vaccine. Assay used: immunoSEQ multiplex PCR; TCRdb lists only in-frame clones, some missing. This sample has about 86,000 clones, with approximately 78% found just once. Sample: peripheral blood, taken on day 0 of AZD1222 vaccination. These receptors all come from an adult in good health. The CDR3 runs from the conserved cysteine through the conserved F or W. D genes are given only for firm matches. The size entry is marked missing in some rows and otherwise reads once, few, many or a size class.

clone_size | d_call | j_call | v_call | cdr3_nt | cdr3_aa
. | . | TRBJ2-5 | TRBV30 | TGTGCCTGGAGGTTGGCAGGGACCCAGTACTTC | CAWRLAGTQYF
. | TRBD1 | TRBJ1-3 | TRBV18 | TGTGCCAGCTCACAGGACAGGGGTTCTGGAAACACCATATATTTT | CASSQDRGSGNTIYF
few | . | TRBJ1-2 | TRBV7-2 | TGTGCCAGCAGCTTAGCTGCGGGACCAGAATATGGCTACACCTTC | CASSLAAGPEYGYTF
. | . | TRBJ1-3 | TRBV4-3 | TGCGCCAGCAGCCAATCCTCGGGGAGAGGAAACACCATATATTTT | CASSQSSGRGNTIYF
. | . | TRBJ2-3 | TRBV9 | TGTGCCAGCAGCCTCCAGCAGGGTTCAGATACGCAGTATTTT | CASSLQQGSDTQYF
. | TRBD1 | TRBJ1-1 | TRBV5-1 | TGCGCCAGCGCCAAGGGACAGGGGAAGGGAACTGAAGCTTTCTTT | CASAKGQGKGTEAFF
. | TRBD1 | TRBJ1-4 | TRBV11-2 | TGTGCCAGCAGCTTAGCGGGACAGGCTAATGAAAAACTGTTTTTT | CASSLAGQANEKLFF
. | . | TRBJ1-1 | TRBV5-1 | TGCGCCAGCAGCCCAGGGGCATACAGCAGGACTGAAGCTTTCTTT | CASSPGAYSRTEAFF
. | TRBD2 | TRBJ2-1 | TRBV20-1 | TGCAGTGCTAGTGGACTAGCGGGCCCCTCCTACAATGAGCAGTTCTTC | CSASGLAGPSYNEQFF
. | . | TRBJ2-3 | TRBV6-2/TRBV6-3 | TGTGCCAGCAGTTACCCCCTGACTAGCACAGATACGCAGTATTTT | CASSYPLTSTDTQYF
. | . | TRBJ2-1 | TRBV29-1 | TGCAGCGTTGAAGGCAGCGAGCAGCAGTTCTTC | CSVEGSEQQFF
. | . | TRBJ2-6 | TRBV5-4 | TGTGCCAGCAGCTTGACCCAAATGGGGGGGGCCAACGTCCTGACTTTC | CASSLTQMGGANVLTF
. | TRBD2 | TRBJ2-2 | TRBV7-9 | TGTGCCAGCAGCTCGCCACGAACCGCGGGAGGGTTCACCGGGGAGCTGTTTTTT | CASSSPRTAGGFTGELFF
. | . | TRBJ1-6 | TRBV2 | TGTGCCAGCAGGAAGGACGGAGGGGCCGATAATTCACCCCTCCACTTT | CASRKDGGADNSPLHF
. | . | TRBJ1-2 | TRBV6-5 | TGTGCCAGCAGTCCGGGGATAGGCTATGGCTACACCTTC | CASSPGIGYGYTF